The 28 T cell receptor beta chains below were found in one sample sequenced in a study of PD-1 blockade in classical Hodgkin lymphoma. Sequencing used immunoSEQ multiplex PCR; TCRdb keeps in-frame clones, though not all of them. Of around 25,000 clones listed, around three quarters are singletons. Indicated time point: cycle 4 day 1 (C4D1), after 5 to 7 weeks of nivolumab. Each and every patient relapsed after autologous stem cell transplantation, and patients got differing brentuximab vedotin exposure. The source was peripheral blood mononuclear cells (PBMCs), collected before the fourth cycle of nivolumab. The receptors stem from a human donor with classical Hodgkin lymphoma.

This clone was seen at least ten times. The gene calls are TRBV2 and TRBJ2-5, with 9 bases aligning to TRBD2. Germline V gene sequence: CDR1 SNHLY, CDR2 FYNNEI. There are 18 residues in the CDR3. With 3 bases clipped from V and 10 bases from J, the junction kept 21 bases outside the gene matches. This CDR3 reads CASSETAAMSAAGGGQYF. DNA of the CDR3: TGTGCCAGCAGTGAGACAGCCGCGATGTCCGCCGCGGGGGGGGGCCAGTACTTC.

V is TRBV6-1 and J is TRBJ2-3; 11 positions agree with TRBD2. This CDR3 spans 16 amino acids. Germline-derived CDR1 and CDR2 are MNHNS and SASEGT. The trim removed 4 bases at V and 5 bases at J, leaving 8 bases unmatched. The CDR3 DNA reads TGTGCCAGCAGTGGTCTAGCGGGGGGCCGAGAAGATACGCAGTATTTT. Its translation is CASSGLAGGREDTQYF.

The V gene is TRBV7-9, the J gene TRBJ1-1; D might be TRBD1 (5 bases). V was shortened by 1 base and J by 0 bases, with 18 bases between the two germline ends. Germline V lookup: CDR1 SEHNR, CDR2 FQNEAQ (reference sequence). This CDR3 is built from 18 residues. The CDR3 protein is CASSLVGDPGSMNTEAFF. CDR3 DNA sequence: TGTGCCAGCAGCTTAGTGGGGGACCCAGGGTCAATGAACACTGAAGCTTTCTTT.

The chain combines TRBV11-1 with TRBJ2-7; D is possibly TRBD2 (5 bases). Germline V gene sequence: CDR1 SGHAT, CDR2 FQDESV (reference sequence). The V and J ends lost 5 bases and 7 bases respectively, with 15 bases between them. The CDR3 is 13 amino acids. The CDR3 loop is CASSLEGPDEQYF. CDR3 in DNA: TGTGCCAGCAGCCTTGAGGGTCCGGATGAGCAGTACTTC.

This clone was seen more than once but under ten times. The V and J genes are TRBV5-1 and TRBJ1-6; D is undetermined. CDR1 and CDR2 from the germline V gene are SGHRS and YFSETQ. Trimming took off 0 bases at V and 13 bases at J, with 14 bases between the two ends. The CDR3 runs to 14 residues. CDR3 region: CASSLDGLGAPLHF. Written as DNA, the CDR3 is TGCGCCAGCAGCTTGGACGGGCTCGGCGCTCCCCTCCACTTT.

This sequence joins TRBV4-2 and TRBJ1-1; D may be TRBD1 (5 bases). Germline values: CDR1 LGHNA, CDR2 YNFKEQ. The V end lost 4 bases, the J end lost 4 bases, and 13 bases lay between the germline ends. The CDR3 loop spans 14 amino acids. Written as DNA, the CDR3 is TGTGCCAGCAGCCCCCGGGGAGGGGCCACTGAAGCTTTCTTT. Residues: CASSPRGGATEAFF.

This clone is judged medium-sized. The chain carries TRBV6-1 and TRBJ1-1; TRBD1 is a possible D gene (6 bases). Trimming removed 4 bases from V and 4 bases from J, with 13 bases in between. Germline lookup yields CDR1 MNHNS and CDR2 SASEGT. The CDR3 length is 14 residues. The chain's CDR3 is CASSATGRGTEAFF. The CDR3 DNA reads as TGTGCCAGCAGTGCCACAGGGAGAGGCACTGAAGCTTTCTTT.

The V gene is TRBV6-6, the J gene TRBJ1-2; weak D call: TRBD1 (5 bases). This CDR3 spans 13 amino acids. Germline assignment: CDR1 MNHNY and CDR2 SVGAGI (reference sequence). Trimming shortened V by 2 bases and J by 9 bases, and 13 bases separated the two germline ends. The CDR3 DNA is TGTGCCAGCAGTTACGCCCAGGGTGGGCGCTACACCTTC. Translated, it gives CASSYAQGGRYTF.

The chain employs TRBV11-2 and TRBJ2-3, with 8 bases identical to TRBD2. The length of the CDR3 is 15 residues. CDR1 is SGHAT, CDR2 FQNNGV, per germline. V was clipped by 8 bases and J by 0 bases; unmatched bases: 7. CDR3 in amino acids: CASSLAVLSTDTQYF. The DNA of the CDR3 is TGTGCCAGCTCACTAGCGGTCTTGAGCACAGATACGCAGTATTTT.

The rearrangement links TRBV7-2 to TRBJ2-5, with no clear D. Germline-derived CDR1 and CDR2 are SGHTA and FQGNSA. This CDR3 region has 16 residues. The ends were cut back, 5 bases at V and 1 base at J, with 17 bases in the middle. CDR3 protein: CASSRRRGVFQETQYF. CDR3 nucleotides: TGTGCCAGCAGCCGTCGCCGCGGTGTCTTCCAAGAGACCCAGTACTTC.

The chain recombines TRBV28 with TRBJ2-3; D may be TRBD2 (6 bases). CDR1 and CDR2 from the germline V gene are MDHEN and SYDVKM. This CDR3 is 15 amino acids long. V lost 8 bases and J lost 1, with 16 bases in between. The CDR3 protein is CASSAQEGGTDTQYF. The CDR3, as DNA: TGTGCCAGCTCGGCCCAGGAGGGCGGCACAGATACGCAGTATTTT.

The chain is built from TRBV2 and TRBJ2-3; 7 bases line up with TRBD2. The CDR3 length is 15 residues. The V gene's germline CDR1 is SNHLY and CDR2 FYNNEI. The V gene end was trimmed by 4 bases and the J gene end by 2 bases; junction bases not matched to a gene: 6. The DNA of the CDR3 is TGTGCCAGCAGTGCGGGGCTAGCGGCCACAGATACGCAGTATTTT. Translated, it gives CASSAGLAATDTQYF.

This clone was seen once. This CDR3 is CASSPTTGALSGANVLTF. CDR3 bases: TGTGCCAGCTCACCCACGACAGGTGCACTCTCTGGGGCCAACGTCCTGACTTTC. The chain uses TRBV18 and TRBJ2-6, with a weak D call TRBD1 (6 bases). The CDR3 is 18 residues long. The germline V and J ends were trimmed by 3 bases and 0 bases, with 15 bases remaining between them. Germline V gives CDR1 KGHSH, CDR2 LQKENI.

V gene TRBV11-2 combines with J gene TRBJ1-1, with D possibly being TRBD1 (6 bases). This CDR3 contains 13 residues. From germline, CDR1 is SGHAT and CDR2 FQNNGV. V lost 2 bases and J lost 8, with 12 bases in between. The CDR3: CASSLRIQGEAFF. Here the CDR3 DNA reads TGTGCCAGCAGCTTACGGATTCAGGGGGAAGCTTTCTTT.

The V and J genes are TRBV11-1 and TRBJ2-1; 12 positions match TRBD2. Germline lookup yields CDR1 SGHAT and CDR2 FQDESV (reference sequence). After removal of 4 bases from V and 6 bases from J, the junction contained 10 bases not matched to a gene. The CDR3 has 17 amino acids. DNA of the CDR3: TGTGCCAGCAGCTCGCAACTACTAGCGGGGGGCCTCAATGAGCAGTTCTTC. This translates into CASSSQLLAGGLNEQFF. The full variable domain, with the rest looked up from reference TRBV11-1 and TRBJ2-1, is EAEVAQSPRYKITEKSQAVAFWCDPISGHATLYWYRQILGQGPELLVQFQDESVVDDSQLPKDRFSAERLKGVDSTLKIQPAELGDSAMYLCASSSQLLAGGLNEQFFGPGTRLTVL.

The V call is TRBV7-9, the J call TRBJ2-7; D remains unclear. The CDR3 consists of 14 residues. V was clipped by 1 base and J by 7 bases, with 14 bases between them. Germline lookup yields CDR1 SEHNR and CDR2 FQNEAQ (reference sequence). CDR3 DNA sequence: TGTGCCAGCAGCTTAGAACGGGTCCCCTGGGAGCAGTACTTC. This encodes CASSLERVPWEQYF.

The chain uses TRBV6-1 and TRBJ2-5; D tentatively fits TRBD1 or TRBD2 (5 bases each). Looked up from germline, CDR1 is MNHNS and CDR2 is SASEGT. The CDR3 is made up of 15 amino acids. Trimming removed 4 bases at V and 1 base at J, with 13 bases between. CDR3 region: CASSVWGTTQETQYF. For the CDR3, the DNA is TGTGCCAGCAGTGTTTGGGGGACCACCCAAGAGACCCAGTACTTC.

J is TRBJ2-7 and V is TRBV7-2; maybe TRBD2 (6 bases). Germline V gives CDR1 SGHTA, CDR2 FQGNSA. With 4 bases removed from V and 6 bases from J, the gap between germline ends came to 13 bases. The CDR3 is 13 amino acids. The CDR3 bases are TGTGCCAGCAGCTCCACGTATAGCGGCGAGCAGTACTTC. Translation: CASSSTYSGEQYF.

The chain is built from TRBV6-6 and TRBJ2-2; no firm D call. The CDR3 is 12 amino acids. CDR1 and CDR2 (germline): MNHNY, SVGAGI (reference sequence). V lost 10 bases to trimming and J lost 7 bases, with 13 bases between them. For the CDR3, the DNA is TGTGCCACCGCAACCAACCTCGGGGAGCTGTTTTTT. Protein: CATATNLGELFF.

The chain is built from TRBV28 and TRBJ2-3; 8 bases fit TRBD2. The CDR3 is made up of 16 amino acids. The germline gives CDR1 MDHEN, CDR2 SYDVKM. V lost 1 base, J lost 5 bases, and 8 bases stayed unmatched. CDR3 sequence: CASSLSSGGAGDTQYF. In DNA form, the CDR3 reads TGTGCCAGCAGTTTATCCTCGGGGGGGGCGGGAGATACGCAGTATTTT.

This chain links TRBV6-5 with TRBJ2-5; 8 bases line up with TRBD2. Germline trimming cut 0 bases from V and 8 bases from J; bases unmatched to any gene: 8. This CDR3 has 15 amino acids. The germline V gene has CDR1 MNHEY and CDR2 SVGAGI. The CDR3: CASSYSLAGLETQYF. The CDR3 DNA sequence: TGTGCCAGCAGTTACTCATTAGCGGGACTAGAAACCCAGTACTTC.

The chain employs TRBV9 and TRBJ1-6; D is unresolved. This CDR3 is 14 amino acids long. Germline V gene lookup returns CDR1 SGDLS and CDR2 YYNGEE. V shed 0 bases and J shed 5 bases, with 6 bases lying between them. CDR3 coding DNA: TGTGCCAGCAGCGTAGCCGGGGATAATTCACCCCTCCACTTT. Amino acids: CASSVAGDNSPLHF.

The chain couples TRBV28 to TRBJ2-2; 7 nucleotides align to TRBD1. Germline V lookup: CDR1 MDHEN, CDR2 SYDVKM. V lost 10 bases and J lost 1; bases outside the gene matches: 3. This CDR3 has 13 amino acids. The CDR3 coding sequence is TGTGCCACCCGGACAGGGAACACCGGGGAGCTGTTTTTT. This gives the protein CATRTGNTGELFF.

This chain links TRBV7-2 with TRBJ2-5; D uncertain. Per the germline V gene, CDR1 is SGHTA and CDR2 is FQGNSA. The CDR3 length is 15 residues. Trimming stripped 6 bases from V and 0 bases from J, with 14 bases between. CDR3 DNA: TGTGCCAGCAGTTCGACGACACGTTACCAAGAGACCCAGTACTTC. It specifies CASSSTTRYQETQYF.

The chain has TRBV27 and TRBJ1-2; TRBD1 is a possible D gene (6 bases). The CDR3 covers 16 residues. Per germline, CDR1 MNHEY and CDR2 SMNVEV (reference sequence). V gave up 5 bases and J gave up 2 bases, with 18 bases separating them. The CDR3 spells CASSPTPTGINYGYTF. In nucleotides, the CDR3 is TGTGCCAGCAGTCCTACCCCGACAGGAATAAACTATGGCTACACCTTC.

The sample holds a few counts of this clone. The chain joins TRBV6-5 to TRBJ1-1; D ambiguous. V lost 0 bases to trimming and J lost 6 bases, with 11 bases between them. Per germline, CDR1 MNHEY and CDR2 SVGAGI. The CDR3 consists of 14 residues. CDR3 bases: TGTGCCAGCAGTTACTCTGAAGTTACCGCTGAAGCTTTCTTT. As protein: CASSYSEVTAEAFF.

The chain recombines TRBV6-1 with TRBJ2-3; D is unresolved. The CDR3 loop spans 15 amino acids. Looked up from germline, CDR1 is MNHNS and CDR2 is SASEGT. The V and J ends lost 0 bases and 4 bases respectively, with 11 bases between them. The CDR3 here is CASSEAWARADTQYF. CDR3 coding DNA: TGTGCCAGCAGTGAAGCGTGGGCAAGAGCAGATACGCAGTATTTT.

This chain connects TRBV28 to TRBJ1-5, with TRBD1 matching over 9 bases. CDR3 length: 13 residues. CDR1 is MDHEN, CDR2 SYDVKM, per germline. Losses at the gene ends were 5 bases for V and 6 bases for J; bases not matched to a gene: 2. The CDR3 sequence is CASSTGGGQPQHF. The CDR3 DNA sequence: TGTGCCAGCAGTACAGGGGGCGGTCAGCCCCAGCATTTT. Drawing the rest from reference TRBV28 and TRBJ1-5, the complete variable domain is DVKVTQSSRYLVKRTGEKVFLECVQDMDHENMFWYRQDPGLGLRLIYFSYDVKMKEKGDIPEGYSVSREKKERFSLILESASTNQTSMYLCASSTGGGQPQHFGDGTRLSIL.